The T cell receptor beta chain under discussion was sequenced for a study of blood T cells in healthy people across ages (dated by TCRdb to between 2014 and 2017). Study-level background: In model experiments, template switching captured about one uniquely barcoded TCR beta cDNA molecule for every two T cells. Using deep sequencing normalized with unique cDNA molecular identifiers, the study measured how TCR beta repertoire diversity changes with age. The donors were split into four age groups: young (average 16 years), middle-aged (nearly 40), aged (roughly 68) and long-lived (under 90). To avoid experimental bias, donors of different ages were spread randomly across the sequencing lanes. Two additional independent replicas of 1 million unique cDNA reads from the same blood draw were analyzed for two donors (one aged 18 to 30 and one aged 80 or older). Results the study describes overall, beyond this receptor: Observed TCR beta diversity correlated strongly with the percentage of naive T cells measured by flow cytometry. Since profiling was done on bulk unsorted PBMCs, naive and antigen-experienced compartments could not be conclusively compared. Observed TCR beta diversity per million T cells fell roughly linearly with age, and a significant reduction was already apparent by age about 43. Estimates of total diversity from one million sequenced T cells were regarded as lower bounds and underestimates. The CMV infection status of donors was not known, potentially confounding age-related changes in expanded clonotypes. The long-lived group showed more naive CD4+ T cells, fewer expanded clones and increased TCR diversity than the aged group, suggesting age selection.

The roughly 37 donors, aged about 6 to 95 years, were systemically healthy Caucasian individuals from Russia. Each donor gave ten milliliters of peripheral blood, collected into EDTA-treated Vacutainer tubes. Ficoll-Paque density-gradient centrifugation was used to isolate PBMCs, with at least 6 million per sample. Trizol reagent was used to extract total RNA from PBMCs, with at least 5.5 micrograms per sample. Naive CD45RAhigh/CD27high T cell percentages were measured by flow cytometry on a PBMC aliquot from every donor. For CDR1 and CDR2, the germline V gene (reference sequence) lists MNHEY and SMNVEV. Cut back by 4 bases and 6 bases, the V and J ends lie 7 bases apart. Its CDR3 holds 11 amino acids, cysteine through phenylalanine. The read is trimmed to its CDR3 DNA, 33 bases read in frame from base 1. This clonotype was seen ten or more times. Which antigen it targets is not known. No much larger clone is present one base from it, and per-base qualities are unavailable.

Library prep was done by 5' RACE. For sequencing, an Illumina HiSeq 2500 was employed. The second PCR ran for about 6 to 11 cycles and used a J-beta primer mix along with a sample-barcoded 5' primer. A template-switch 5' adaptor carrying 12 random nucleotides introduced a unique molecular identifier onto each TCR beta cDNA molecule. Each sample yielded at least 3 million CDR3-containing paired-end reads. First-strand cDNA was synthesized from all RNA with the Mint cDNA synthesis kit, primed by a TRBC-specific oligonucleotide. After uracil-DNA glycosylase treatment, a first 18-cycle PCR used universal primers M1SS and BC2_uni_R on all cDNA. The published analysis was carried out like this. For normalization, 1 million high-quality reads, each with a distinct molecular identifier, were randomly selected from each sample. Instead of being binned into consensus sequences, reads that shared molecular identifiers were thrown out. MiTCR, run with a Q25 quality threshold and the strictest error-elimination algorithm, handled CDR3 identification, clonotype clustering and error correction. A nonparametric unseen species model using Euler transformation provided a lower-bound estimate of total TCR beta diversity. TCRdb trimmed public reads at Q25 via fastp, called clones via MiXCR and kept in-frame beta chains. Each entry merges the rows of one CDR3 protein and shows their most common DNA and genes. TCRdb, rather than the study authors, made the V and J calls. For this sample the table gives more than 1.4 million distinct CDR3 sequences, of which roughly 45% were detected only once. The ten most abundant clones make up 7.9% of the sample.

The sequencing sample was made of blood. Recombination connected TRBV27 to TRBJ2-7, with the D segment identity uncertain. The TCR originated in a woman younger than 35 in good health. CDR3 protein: CASSSTGEQYF. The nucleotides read TGTGCCAGCAGTTCTACGGGCGAGCAGTACTTC.